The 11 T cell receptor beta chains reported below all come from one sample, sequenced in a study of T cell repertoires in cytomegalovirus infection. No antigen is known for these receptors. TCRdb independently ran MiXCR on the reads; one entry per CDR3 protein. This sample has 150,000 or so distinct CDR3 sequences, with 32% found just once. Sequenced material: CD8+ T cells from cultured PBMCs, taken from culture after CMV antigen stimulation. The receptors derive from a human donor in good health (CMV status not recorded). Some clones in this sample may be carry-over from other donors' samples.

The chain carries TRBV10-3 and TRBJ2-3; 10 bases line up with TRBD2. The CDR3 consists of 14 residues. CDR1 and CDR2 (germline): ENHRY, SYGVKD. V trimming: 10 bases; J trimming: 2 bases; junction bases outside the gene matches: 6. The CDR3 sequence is CATSSGGLTDTQYF. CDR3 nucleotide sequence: TGTGCCACAAGTAGCGGGGGGCTCACAGATACGCAGTATTTT.

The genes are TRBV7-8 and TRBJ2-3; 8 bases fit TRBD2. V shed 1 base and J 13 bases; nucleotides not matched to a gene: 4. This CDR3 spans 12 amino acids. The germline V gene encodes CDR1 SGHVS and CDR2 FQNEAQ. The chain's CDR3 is CASSLEGLEEYF. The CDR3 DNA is TGTGCCAGCAGCTTAGAGGGACTAGAAGAGTATTTT. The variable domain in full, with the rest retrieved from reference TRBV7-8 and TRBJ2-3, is GAGVSQSPRYKVAKRGQDVALRCDPISGHVSLFWYQQALGQGPEFLTYFQNEAQLDKSGLPSDRFFAERPEGSVSTLKIQRTQQEDSAVYLCASSLEGLEEYFGPGTRLTVL.

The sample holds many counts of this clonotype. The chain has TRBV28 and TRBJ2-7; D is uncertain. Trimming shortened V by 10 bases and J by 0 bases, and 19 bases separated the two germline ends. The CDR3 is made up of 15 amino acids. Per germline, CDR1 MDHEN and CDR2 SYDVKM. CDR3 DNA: TGTGCCACCCGCCGTTCTGTGGTAGCCTCCTACGAGCAGTACTTC. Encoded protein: CATRRSVVASYEQYF. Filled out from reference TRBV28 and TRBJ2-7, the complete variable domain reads DVKVTQSSRYLVKRTGEKVFLECVQDMDHENMFWYRQDPGLGLRLIYFSYDVKMKEKGDIPEGYSVSREKKERFSLILESASTNQTSMYLCATRRSVVASYEQYFGPGTRLTVT.

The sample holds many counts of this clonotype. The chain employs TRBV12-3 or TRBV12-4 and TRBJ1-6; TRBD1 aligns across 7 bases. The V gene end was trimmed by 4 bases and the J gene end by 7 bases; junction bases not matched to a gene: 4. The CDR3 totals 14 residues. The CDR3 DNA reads TGTGCCAGCAGTTGGCAGGGGGGGAATTCACCCCTCCACTTT. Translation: CASSWQGGNSPLHF.

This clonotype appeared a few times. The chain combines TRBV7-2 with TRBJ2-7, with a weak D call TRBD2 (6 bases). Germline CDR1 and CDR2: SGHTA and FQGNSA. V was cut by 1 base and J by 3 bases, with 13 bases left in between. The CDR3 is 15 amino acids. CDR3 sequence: CASSLGGTYDYEQYF. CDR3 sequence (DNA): TGTGCCAGCAGCTTAGGAGGGACTTACGACTACGAGCAGTACTTC. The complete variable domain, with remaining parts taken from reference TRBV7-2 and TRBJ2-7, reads GAGVSQSPSNKVTEKGKDVELRCDPISGHTALYWYRQSLGQGLEFLIYFQGNSAPDKSGLPSDRFSAERTGGSVSTLTIQRTQQEDSAVYLCASSLGGTYDYEQYFGPGTRLTVT.

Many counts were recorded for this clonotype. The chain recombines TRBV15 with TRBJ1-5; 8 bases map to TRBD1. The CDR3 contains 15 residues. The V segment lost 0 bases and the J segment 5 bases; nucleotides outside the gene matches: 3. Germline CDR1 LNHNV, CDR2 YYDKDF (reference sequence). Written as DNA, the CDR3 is TGTGCCACCAGCAGAGAACGGACAGGGTATCAGCCCCAGCATTTT. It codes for CATSRERTGYQPQHF.

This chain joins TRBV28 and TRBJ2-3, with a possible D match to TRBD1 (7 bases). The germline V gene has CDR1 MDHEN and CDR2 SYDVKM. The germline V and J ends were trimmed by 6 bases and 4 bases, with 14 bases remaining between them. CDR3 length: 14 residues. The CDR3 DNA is TGTGCCAGCAGCTCAGGGGGGAATTCAGATACGCAGTATTTT. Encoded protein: CASSSGGNSDTQYF.

The CDR3 DNA follows: TGTGCCAGCAGCTTAGCGCGGGAAGGGGTGGTTCTTGGCTACACCTTC. Protein sequence: CASSLAREGVVLGYTF. V and J are TRBV7-2 and TRBJ1-2; TRBD1 might be the D (5 bases). Per the germline V gene, CDR1 is SGHTA and CDR2 is FQGNSA. The CDR3 has 16 residues. Trimming took off 0 bases at V and 7 bases at J, with 18 bases between the two ends.

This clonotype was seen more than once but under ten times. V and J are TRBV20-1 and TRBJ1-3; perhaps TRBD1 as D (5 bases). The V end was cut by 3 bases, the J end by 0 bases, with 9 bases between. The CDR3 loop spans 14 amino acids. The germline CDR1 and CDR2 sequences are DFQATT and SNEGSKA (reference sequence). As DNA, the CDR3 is TGCAGTGCTAGCAGGGCGAGCTCTGGAAACACCATATATTTT. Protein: CSASRASSGNTIYF.

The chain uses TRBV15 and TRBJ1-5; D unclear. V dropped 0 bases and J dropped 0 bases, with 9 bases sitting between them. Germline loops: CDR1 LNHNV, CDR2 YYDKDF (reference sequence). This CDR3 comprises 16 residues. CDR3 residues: CATSREGTDSNQPQHF. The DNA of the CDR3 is TGTGCCACCAGCAGAGAAGGAACAGATAGCAATCAGCCCCAGCATTTT. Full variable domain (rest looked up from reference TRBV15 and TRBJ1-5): DAMVIQNPRYQVTQFGKPVTLSCSQTLNHNVMYWYQQKSSQAPKLLFHYYDKDFNNEADTPDNFQSRRPNTSFCFLDIRSPGLGDTAMYLCATSREGTDSNQPQHFGDGTRLSIL.

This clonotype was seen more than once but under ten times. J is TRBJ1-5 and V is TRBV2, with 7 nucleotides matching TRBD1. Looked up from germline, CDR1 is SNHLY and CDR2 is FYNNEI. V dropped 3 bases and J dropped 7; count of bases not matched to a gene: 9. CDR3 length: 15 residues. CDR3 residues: CASSDLGGTGQPQHF. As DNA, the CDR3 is TGTGCCAGCAGTGATCTAGGGGGCACAGGGCAGCCCCAGCATTTT.